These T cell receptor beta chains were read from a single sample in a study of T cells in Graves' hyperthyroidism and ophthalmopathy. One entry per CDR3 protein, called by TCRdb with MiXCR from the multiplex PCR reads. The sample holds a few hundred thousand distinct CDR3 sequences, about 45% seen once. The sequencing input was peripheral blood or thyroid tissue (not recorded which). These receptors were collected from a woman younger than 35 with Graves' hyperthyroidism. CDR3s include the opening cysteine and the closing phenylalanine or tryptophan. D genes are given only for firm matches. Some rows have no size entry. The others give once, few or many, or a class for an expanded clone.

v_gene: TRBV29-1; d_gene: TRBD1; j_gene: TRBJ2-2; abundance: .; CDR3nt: TGCAGCGTTAGGGCAGGGGGTGCCACCGGGGAGCTGTTTTTT; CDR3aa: CSVRAGGATGELFF
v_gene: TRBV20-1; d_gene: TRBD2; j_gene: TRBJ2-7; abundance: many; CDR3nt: TGCAGTGCTAGAGATGCCGTGACTAGCGGGAGCGTGCGGTCTTACGAGCAGTACTTC; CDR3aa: CSARDAVTSGSVRSYEQYF
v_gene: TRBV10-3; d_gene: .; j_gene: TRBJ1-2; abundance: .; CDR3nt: TGTGCTCACGACAGGCGCTATGGCTACACCTTC; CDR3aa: CAHDRRYGYTF
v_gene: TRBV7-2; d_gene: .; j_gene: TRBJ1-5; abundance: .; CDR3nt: TGTGCCAGCAGCCCCCTTTGGGGGGCGGGTAATCAGCCCCAGCATTTT; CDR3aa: CASSPLWGAGNQPQHF
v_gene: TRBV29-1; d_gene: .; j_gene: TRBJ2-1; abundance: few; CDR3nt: TGCAGCGCCATGGGCAGGGGTGGGGAGAGTTGGAACAATGAGCAGTTCTTC; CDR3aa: CSAMGRGGESWNNEQFF
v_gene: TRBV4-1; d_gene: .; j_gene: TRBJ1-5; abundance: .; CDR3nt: TGCGCCAGCAGCACCCACCCCACCACTAATAGCAATCAGCCCCAGCATTTT; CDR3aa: CASSTHPTTNSNQPQHF
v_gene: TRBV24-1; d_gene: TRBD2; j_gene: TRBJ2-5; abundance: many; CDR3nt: TGTGCCACCAGTGACGGGGGACTAGCGGGAGGGGTACGAGAGACCCAGTACTTC; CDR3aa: CATSDGGLAGGVRETQYF
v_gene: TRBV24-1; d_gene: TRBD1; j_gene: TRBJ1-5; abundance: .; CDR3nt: TGTGCCACCAGTGATTGGACAGGGGGCAGTCAGCCCCAGCATTTT; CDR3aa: CATSDWTGGSQPQHF
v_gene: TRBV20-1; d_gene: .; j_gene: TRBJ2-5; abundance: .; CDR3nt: TGCAGTGCTAGTACGCCTAGCAGCTTACAAGAGACCCAGTACTTC; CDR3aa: CSASTPSSLQETQYF
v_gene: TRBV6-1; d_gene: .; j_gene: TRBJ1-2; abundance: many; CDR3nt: TGTGCCAGCACCATCCAACCGACAGGCCACTATGGCTACACCTTC; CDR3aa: CASTIQPTGHYGYTF
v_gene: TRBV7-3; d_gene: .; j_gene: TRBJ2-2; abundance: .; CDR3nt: TGTGCCAGCAGTCTTAAAGACCGGACAAACACCGGGGAGCTGTTTTTT; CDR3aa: CASSLKDRTNTGELFF
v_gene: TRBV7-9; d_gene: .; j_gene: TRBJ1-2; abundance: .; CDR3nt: TGTGCCAGCAGCTTGGTAGGACTTGGCCACACCTTC; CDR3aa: CASSLVGLGHTF
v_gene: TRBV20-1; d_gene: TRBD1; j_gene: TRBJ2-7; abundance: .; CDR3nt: TGCAGTGCTAGAGATACAGGGGACAGTCACCCCTACGAGCAGTACTTC; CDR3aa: CSARDTGDSHPYEQYF
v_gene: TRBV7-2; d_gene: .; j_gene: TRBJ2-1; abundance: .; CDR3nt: TGTGCCAGCAGCTTAGGGTACGTTTACAATGAGCAGTTCTTC; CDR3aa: CASSLGYVYNEQFF
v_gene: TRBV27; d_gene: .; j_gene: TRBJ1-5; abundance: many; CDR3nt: TGTGCCAGCAGTGGTCAAGCCTATAGCAATCAGCCCCAGCATTTT; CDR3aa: CASSGQAYSNQPQHF
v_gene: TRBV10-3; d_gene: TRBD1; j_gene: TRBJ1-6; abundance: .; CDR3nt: TGTGCCATCAGTGGGATCCGGACAGGGGGCGGTTCACCCCTCCACTTT; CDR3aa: CAISGIRTGGGSPLHF
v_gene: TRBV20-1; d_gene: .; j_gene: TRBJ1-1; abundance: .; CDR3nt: TGCAGTGCTAGTGGCCAGGGCTTTTCGAGCACTGAAGCTTTCTTT; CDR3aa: CSASGQGFSSTEAFF
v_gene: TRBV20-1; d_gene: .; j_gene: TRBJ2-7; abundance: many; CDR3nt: TGCAGTGCTACCCCCGGGACCGGAGGCGAGCAGTACTTC; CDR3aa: CSATPGTGGEQYF
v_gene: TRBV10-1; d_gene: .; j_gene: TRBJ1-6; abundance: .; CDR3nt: TGTGCCATCAGTGCAGGGGCCGGGGATTCACCCCTCCACTTT; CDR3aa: CAISAGAGDSPLHF
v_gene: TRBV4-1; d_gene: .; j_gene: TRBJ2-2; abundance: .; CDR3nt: TGCGCCAGCAGCCCAGTACCCCCGGACACCGGGGAGCTGTTTTTT; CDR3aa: CASSPVPPDTGELFF
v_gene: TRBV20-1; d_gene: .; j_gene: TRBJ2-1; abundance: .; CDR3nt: TGCAGTGCTAGTGCCTATTTGCGCGGGAAAGTCGATGAGCAGTTCTTC; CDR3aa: CSASAYLRGKVDEQFF
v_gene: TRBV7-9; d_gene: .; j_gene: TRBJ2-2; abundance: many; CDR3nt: TGTGCCAGCAGCTTAGATGTCGGAGCCGGGGAGCTGTTTTTT; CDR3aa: CASSLDVGAGELFF
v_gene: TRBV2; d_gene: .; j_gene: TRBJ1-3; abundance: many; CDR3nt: TGTGCCAGCATGTCAGACAGCAGAGGAAACACCATATATTTT; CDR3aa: CASMSDSRGNTIYF
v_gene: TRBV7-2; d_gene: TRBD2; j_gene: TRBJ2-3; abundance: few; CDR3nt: TGTGCCAGCAGCTTAGATCGGACTAGCGGGATGACAGATACGCAGTATTTT; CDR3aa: CASSLDRTSGMTDTQYF
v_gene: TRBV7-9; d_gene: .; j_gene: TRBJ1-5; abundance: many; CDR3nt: TGTGCCAGCAGCTTAGGTGGTATGAGGGCTGGTAAAGATCAGCCCCAGCATTTT; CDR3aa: CASSLGGMRAGKDQPQHF
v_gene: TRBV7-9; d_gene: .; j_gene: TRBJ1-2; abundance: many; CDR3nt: TGTGCCAGCAGCAATGATGGCTACACCTTC; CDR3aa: CASSNDGYTF
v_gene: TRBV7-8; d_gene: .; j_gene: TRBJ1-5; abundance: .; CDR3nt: TGTGCCAGCAGATACAAGCGGGGGGGGGAAGAGACCCAGCATTTT; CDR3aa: CASRYKRGGEETQHF
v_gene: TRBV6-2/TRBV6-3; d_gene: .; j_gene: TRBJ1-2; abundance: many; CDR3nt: TGTGCCAGCAGTTACCCGGGCGGCTACACCTTC; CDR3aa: CASSYPGGYTF
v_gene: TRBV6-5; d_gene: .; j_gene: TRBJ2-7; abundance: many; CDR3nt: TGTGCCAGCAGTTACTCCGCAGGGATCTACGAGCAGTACTTC; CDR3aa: CASSYSAGIYEQYF
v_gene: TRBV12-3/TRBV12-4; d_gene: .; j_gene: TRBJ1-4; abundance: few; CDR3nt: TGTGCCAGCAGTTTCGGGGCCCAGGGGTGGACTAATGAAAAACTGTTTTTT; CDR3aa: CASSFGAQGWTNEKLFF
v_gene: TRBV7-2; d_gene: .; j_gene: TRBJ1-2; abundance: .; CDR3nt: TGTGCCAGCAGCTCCATTAGCGGGAGTTACACCTTC; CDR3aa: CASSSISGSYTF
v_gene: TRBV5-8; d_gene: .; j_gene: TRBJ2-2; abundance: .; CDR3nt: TGCGCCAGCAGCCCCTCCCGCCTCGGGGAGCTGTTTTTT; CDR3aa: CASSPSRLGELFF
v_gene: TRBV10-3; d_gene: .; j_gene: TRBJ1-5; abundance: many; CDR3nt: TGTGCCATCAGTGACCTGAATCAGCCCCAGCATTTT; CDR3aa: CAISDLNQPQHF
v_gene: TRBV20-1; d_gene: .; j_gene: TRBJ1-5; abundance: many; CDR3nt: TGCAGTGCTGGGGGGGGTTATAGCAATCAGCCCCAGCATTTT; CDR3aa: CSAGGGYSNQPQHF
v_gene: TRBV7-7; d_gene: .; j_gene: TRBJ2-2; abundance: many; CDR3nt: TGTGCCAGCAGCTTAGGGGGGATCGGGGAGCTGTTTTTT; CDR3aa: CASSLGGIGELFF
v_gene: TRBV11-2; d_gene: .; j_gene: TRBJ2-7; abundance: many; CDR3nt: TGTGCCAGCAGCTATGGCGGGCCCTCCTACGAGCAGTACTTC; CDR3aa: CASSYGGPSYEQYF
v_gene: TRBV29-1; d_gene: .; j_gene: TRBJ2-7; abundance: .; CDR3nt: TGCAGCCAAGGGGCCAGCACAAGCTCCTACGAGCAGTACTTC; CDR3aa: CSQGASTSSYEQYF
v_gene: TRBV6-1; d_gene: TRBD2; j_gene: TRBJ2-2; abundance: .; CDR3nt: TGTGCCAGCAGGCACGGACTAGCGGCGAACACCGGGGAGCTGTTTTTT; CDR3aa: CASRHGLAANTGELFF
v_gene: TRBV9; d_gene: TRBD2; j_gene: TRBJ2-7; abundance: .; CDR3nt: TGTGCCAGCAGCGTTAGCTTTGGGAGGGCCTTTTCCTACGAGCAGTACTTC; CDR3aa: CASSVSFGRAFSYEQYF
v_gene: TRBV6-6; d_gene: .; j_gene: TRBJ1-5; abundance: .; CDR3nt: TGTGCCAGCACCTTGGCAGGGGACCTTAATCAGCCCCAGCATTTT; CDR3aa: CASTLAGDLNQPQHF
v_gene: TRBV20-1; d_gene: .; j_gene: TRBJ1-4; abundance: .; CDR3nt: TGCAGTGCTAGAGGACTAGCGGGGGATGAAAAACTGTTTTTT; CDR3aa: CSARGLAGDEKLFF
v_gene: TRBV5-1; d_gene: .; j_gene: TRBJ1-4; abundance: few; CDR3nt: TGCGCCAGCGGCTCGACAGCCTTTAATGAAAAACTGTTTTTT; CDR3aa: CASGSTAFNEKLFF
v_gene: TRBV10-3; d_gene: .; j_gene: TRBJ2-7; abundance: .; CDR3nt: TGTGCCACTTCACACGGGAACAATGAGCAGTACTTC; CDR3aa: CATSHGNNEQYF
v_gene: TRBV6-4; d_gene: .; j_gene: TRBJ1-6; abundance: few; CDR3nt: TGTGCCAGCAGTAAAACGGGCCAGCGGAGGGATTCACCCCTCCACTTT; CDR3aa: CASSKTGQRRDSPLHF
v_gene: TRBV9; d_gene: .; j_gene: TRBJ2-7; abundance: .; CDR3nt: TGTGCCAGCAGCGTGAACGGGGTGGCAAGCTCCTACGAGCAGTACTTC; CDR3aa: CASSVNGVASSYEQYF
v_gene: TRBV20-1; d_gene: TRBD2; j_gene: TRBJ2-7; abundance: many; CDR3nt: TGCAGTGCCCCCAGCGGGGGATACTACGAGCAGTACTTC; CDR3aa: CSAPSGGYYEQYF
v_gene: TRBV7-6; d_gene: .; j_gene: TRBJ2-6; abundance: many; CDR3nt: TGTGCCAGCAGCGAGCTAGGACCGAGCTCTGGGGCCAACGTCCTGACTTTC; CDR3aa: CASSELGPSSGANVLTF
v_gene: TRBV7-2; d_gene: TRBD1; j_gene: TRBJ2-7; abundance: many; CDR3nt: TGTGCCAGCAGCATGGGTTCGGGACAGACCTACGAGCAGTACTTC; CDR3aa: CASSMGSGQTYEQYF
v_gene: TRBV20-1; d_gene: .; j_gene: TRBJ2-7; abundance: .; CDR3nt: TGCAGTGCTAGGATGGGAATCCTTAGTGAGTACTTC; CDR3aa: CSARMGILSEYF
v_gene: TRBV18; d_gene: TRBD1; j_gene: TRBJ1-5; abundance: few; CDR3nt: TGTGCCAGCTCACCAACACAGGGGAACGGCAATCAGCCCCAGCATTTT; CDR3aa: CASSPTQGNGNQPQHF
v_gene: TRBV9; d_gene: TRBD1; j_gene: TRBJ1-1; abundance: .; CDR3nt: TGTGCCAGCAGCGTAGACGCATCGGCAGGGGGAACTGAAGCTTTCTTT; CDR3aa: CASSVDASAGGTEAFF
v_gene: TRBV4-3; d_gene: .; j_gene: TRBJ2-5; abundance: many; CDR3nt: TGCGCCAGCTCCCTAGGACACCAACCACAAGAGACCCAGTACTTC; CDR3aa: CASSLGHQPQETQYF
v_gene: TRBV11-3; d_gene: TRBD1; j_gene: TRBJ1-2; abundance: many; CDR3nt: TGTGCCAGCAGTTCAGGGACAGGGAACTATGGCTACACCTTC; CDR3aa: CASSSGTGNYGYTF
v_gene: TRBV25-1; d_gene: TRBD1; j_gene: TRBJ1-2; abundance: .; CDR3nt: TGTGCTAGACGTTACAGGGGTGAAGGCTACACCTTC; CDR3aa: CARRYRGEGYTF
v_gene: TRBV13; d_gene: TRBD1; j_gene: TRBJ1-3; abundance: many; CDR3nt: TGTGCCAGCAGCACGCCGGGACAGGCCTCTGGAAACACCATATATTTT; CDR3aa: CASSTPGQASGNTIYF
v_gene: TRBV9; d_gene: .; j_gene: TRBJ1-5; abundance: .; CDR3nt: TGTGCCAGCAGCGACGGGACTGGGAACGGGGCCCAGCATTTT; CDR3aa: CASSDGTGNGAQHF
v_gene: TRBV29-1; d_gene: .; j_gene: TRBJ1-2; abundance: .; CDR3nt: TGCAGCTTGGTTGAGCGGGACTATGGCTACACCTTC; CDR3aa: CSLVERDYGYTF
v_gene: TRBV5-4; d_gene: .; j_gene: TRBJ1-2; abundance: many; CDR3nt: TGTGCCAGCAGCGCCCGAGGGTTCGGCTATGGCTACACCTTC; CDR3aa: CASSARGFGYGYTF